These 12 T cell receptor beta chains originate from one sample sequenced in a study of T cells in Graves' hyperthyroidism and ophthalmopathy. Amplified regions were TCR beta CDR3 sequences from RNA transcripts. The TCR CDR3 first-round RT-PCR relied on the HTBI primer set. One entry per CDR3 protein, called by TCRdb with MiXCR from the multiplex PCR reads. The sample has around 560,000 distinct CDR3 sequences, around 15% seen once. The sample comprised blood. These receptors all come from a woman aged 18-35 years with Graves' hyperthyroidism.

This clonotype was picked up a small number of times. The V call is TRBV5-1, the J call TRBJ1-6; 8 nucleotides line up with TRBD1. J gave up 4 bases and V 4 bases, and 7 bases lay outside the gene matches. Germline V gene lookup returns CDR1 SGHRS and CDR2 YFSETQ. The CDR3 runs 16 residues. The CDR3 is CASSLDREVYNSPLHF. CDR3 coding DNA: TGCGCCAGCAGCCTGGACAGGGAGGTTTATAATTCACCCCTCCACTTT. The variable domain in full, with the rest retrieved from reference TRBV5-1 and TRBJ1-6, is KAGVTQTPRYLIKTRGQQVTLSCSPISGHRSVSWYQQTPGQGLQFLFEYFSETQRNKGNFPGRFSGRQFSNSRSEMNVSTLELGDSALYLCASSLDREVYNSPLHFGNGTRLTVT.

The chain couples TRBV27 to TRBJ2-4; D unclear. Trimming pared 5 bases from V and 0 bases from J, leaving 11 bases between. CDR1 and CDR2 from the germline V gene are MNHEY and SMNVEV (reference sequence). The CDR3 runs 15 residues. The CDR3 loop is CASSRRVQAKNIQYF. CDR3 bases: TGTGCCAGCAGTCGCCGAGTCCAAGCCAAAAACATTCAGTACTTC.

This clonotype was detected many times. The chain links TRBV27 to TRBJ1-1, with D unclear. This CDR3 is 13 amino acids long. Germline V gene lookup returns CDR1 MNHEY and CDR2 SMNVEV (reference sequence). V was trimmed by 5 bases and J by 6 bases, leaving 13 bases between them. The CDR3 nucleotides are TGTGCCAGCAGTCCCGTGGAGATCGCTGAAGCTTTCTTT. It yields the protein CASSPVEIAEAFF.

This clonotype was counted between two and nine times. The rearrangement uses TRBV7-9 and TRBJ1-2; no firm D call. Germline assignment: CDR1 SEHNR and CDR2 FQNEAQ (reference sequence). V lost 2 bases and J lost 0, with 10 bases in between. The CDR3 covers 15 residues. DNA for the CDR3: TGTGCCAGCAGCTTATTAGGTCAAGCTAACTATGGCTACACCTTC. It codes for CASSLLGQANYGYTF.

This clonotype was found once. This chain uses TRBV20-1 with TRBJ2-1, with 10 bases matching TRBD2. CDR3 length equals 15 residues. The germline CDR1 and CDR2 sequences are DFQATT and SNEGSKA (reference sequence). The trim removed 5 bases at V and 4 bases at J, leaving 8 bases unmatched. The CDR3, as DNA: TGCAGTGCTGAATATAGCGGGGGGTCGTACAATGAGCAGTTCTTC. This encodes CSAEYSGGSYNEQFF.

This clonotype turned up a few times. The CDR3 spells CASSIQGADTGELFF. The CDR3 DNA sequence: TGCGCCAGCAGCATCCAGGGGGCCGACACCGGGGAGCTGTTTTTT. The chain uses TRBV5-1 and TRBJ2-2; 8 positions agree with TRBD1. Germline-derived CDR1 and CDR2 are SGHRS and YFSETQ. After removal of 4 bases from V and 3 bases from J, the junction contained 5 bases not matched to a gene. The CDR3 has 15 residues.

This clonotype was counted ten times or more. The chain is built from TRBV6-2 or TRBV6-3 and TRBJ2-5; D may be TRBD1 (6 bases). The CDR3 totals 13 residues. Germline CDR1 is MNHEY and CDR2 is SVGEGT. The V and J ends lost 5 bases and 0 bases respectively, with 7 bases between them. The CDR3 region has the DNA TGTGCCAGCAGTGGACAGAACCAAGAGACCCAGTACTTC. Encoded protein: CASSGQNQETQYF.

Notes on this clonotype: A much larger clone differs by one base, so this may be a read error. The chain has TRBV5-1 and TRBJ2-1; D is ambiguous. With 0 bases removed from V and 0 bases from J, the gap between germline ends came to 7 bases. Germline V CDR1 and CDR2: SGHRS, YFSETQ. The CDR3 totals 15 residues. This chain's CDR3 is CASSLGELSYNEQFF. Here the CDR3 DNA reads TGCGCCAGCAGCTTGGGTGAGCTCTCCTACAATGAGCAGTTCTTC. Drawing the rest from reference TRBV5-1 and TRBJ2-1, the complete variable domain is KAGVTQTPRYLIKTRGQQVTLSCSPISGHRSVSWYQQTPGQGLQFLFEYFSETQRNKGNFPGRFSGRQFSNSRSEMNVSTLELGDSALYLCASSLGELSYNEQFFGPGTRLTVL.

This clonotype was counted many times. The chain is built from TRBV7-3 and TRBJ2-5; D is perhaps TRBD2 (6 bases). Between the trimmed V and J ends, which lost 5 bases and 3 bases, there was a span of 16 bases. The CDR3 totals 15 residues. The germline CDR1 and CDR2 sequences are SGHTA and FQGTGA. The CDR3 region has the DNA TGTGCCAGCAGCCTCACGGGACTGACCGAAGAGACCCAGTACTTC. Translating it yields CASSLTGLTEETQYF.

The chain is built from TRBV6-4 and TRBJ2-3; D not resolved. CDR3 length: 15 residues. V shed 0 bases and J shed 0 bases, with 7 bases lying between them. Germline CDR1 is MRHNA and CDR2 is SNTAGT. The CDR3 DNA reads as TGTGCCAGCAGTGACTCGGCGGCTAGCACAGATACGCAGTATTTT. It yields the protein CASSDSAASTDTQYF.

This clonotype was seen a few times. This chain joins TRBV2 and TRBJ2-4, with D possibly matching TRBD1 (5 bases). CDR1 SNHLY and CDR2 FYNNEI come from the germline V gene. V lost 6 bases and J lost 0, with 9 bases in between. The CDR3 length is 14 residues. As DNA, the CDR3 is TGTGCCAGCAGGGAGACAGTAGCCAAAAACATTCAGTACTTC. Translating gives CASRETVAKNIQYF. Complete variable domain (other parts from reference TRBV2 and TRBJ2-4): EPEVTQTPSHQVTQMGQEVILRCVPISNHLYFYWYRQILGQKVEFLVSFYNNEISEKSEIFDDQFSVERPDGSNFTLKIRSTKLEDSAMYFCASRETVAKNIQYFGAGTRLSVL.

This clonotype showed up just a few times. The chain couples TRBV20-1 to TRBJ1-2; tentatively, D is TRBD1 (6 bases). The CDR3 covers 15 residues. Between the trimmed V and J ends, which lost 2 bases and 2 bases, there was a span of 15 bases. Germline V lookup: CDR1 DFQATT, CDR2 SNEGSKA (reference sequence). Here the CDR3 reads CSARPGGATNYGYTF. The CDR3, as DNA: TGCAGTGCTAGACCGGGGGGGGCCACCAACTATGGCTACACCTTC.